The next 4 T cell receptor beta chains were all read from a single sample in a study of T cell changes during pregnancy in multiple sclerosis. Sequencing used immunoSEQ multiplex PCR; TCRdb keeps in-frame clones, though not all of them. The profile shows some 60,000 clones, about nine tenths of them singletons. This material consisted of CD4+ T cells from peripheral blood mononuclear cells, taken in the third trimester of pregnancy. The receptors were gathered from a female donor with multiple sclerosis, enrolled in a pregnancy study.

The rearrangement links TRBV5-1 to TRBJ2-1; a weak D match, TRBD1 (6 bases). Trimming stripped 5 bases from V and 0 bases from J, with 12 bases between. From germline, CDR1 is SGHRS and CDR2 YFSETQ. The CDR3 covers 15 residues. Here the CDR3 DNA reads TGCGCCAGCAGTGTCCAGGGGAGCTCCTACAATGAGCAGTTCTTC. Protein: CASSVQGSSYNEQFF. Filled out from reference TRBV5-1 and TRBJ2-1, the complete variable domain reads KAGVTQTPRYLIKTRGQQVTLSCSPISGHRSVSWYQQTPGQGLQFLFEYFSETQRNKGNFPGRFSGRQFSNSRSEMNVSTLELGDSALYLCASSVQGSSYNEQFFGPGTRLTVL.

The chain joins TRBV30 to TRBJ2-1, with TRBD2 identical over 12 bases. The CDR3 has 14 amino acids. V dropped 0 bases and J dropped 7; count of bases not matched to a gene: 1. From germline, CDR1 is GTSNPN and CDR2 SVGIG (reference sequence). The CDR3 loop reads CAWSVLAGGNEQFF. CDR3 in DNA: TGTGCCTGGAGTGTACTAGCGGGGGGTAATGAGCAGTTCTTC. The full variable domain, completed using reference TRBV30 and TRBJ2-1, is SQTIHQWPATLVQPVGSPLSLECTVEGTSNPNLYWYRQAAGRGLQLLFYSVGIGQISSEVPQNLSASRPQDRQFILSSKKLLLSDSGFYLCAWSVLAGGNEQFFGPGTRLTVL.

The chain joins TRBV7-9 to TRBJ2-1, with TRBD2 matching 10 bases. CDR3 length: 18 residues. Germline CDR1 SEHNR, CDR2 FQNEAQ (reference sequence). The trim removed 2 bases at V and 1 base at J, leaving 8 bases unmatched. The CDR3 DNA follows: TGTGCCAGCAGCTTAAGGGCCGGACTAGCGGTATCCTACAATGAGCAGTTCTTC. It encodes CASSLRAGLAVSYNEQFF.

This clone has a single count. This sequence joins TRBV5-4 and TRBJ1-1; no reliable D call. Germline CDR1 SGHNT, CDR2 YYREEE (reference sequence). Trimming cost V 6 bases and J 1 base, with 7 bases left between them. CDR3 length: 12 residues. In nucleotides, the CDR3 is TGTGCCAGCAACTCGCAGAACACTGAAGCTTTCTTT. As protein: CASNSQNTEAFF. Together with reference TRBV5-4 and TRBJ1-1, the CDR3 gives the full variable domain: ETGVTQSPTHLIKTRGQQVTLRCSSQSGHNTVSWYQQALGQGPQFIFQYYREEENGRGNFPPRFSGLQFPNYSSELNVNALELDDSALYLCASNSQNTEAFFGQGTRLTVV.